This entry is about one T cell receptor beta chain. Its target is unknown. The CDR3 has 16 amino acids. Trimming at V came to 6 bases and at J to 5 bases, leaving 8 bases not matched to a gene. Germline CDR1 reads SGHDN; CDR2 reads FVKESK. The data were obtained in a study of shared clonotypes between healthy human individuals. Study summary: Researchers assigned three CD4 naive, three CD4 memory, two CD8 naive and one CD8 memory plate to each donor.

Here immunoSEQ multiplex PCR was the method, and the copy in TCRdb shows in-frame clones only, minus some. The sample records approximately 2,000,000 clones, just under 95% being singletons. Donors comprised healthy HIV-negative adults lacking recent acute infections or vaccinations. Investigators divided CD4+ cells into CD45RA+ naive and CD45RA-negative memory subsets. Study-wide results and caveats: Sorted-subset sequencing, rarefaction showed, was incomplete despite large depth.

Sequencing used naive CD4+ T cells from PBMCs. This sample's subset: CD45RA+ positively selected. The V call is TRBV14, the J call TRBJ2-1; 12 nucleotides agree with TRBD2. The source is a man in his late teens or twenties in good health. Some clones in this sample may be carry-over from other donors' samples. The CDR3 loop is CASRQTSGSVHNEQFF. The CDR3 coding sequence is TGTGCCAGCAGACAGACTAGCGGGAGCGTCCACAATGAGCAGTTCTTC. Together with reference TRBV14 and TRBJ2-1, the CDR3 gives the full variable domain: EAGVTQFPSHSVIEKGQTVTLRCDPISGHDNLYWYRRVMGKEIKFLLHFVKESKQDESGMPNNRFLAERTGGTYSTLKVQPAELEDSGVYFCASRQTSGSVHNEQFFGPGTRLTVL.